A single sample is the source of the 4 T cell receptor beta chains below, sequenced in a study of T cell changes during pregnancy in multiple sclerosis. Sequencing was performed with immunoSEQ multiplex PCR; in TCRdb, only in-frame clones are kept and a portion is missing. The sample has tens of thousands of clones; approximately 86% are singletons. This specimen was CD4+ T cells from peripheral blood mononuclear cells, taken in the first trimester of pregnancy. The receptors were sampled from a female donor in good health, enrolled as a control in a pregnancy study.

This chain links TRBV6-1 with TRBJ1-5; a possible D gene is TRBD1 (5 bases). Germline V gene lookup returns CDR1 MNHNS and CDR2 SASEGT. The germline V and J ends were trimmed by 7 bases and 0 bases, with 13 bases remaining between them. The CDR3 runs 15 residues. CDR3 loop: CASTRGTGSNQPQHF. CDR3 nucleotides: TGTGCCAGCACCCGGGGGACGGGTAGCAATCAGCCCCAGCATTTT.

The V gene is TRBV4-2, the J gene TRBJ2-7, with TRBD2 matching over 9 bases. V shed 0 bases and J 0 bases; nucleotides not matched to a gene: 9. Germline values: CDR1 LGHNA, CDR2 YNFKEQ. The CDR3 is made up of 18 amino acids. The DNA for the CDR3 is TGTGCCAGCAGCCAAGATAAGGCGGGGGGGTCTAGCTCCTACGAGCAGTACTTC. Residues: CASSQDKAGGSSSYEQYF.

CDR3 bases: TGCAGCGTTGACCAGGGGAACAACAATGAGCAGTTCTTC. This codes for CSVDQGNNNEQFF. The V call is TRBV29-1, the J call TRBJ2-1, with D perhaps matching TRBD1 (6 bases). CDR3 length equals 13 residues. Germline V gene lookup returns CDR1 SQVTM and CDR2 ANQGSEA. The germline V and J ends were trimmed by 3 bases and 5 bases, with 11 bases remaining between them.

This clone was recorded a few times. V and J are TRBV4-3 and TRBJ1-2; a possible D gene is TRBD1 (5 bases). The CDR3 totals 16 residues. The germline CDR1 and CDR2 sequences are LGHNA and YSLEER. V was cut by 0 bases and J by 0 bases, with 11 bases left in between. Here the CDR3 reads CASSQEGGDSNYGYTF. CDR3 nucleotides: TGCGCCAGCAGCCAAGAAGGAGGGGACTCTAACTATGGCTACACCTTC.